The source of this TCR beta chain is a study of cytomegalovirus exposure and HLA in healthy donors. Broader study findings: Later on, a genetic analysis was performed. It linked a missense variant in DCLRE1C with V- and J-gene trimming of TCR beta. A later look showed TCR association rates differing by HLA locus, highest for DRB1 and lowest for HLA-C. Earlier results showed most TCR beta V segments being productive about 87% or about 30% of the time. Presence/absence analyses assumed roughly uniform sequencing depth across donors.

Both 60 Vbeta primers and 13 Jbeta primers went into the PCR. TCRdb's table, derived via immunoSEQ multiplex PCR, lists solely in-frame clones and lacks some. Its table lists 110,000 to 150,000 clones. As concerns this clone: The antigen is undetermined.

CDR1 is LNHDA and CDR2 is SQIVND in the germline V gene (reference sequence). V was trimmed by 5 bases and J by 2 bases, leaving 7 bases between them. The CDR3 has 12 residues. This clonotype was obtained from a man aged 40-49 years in good health and CMV-seronegative. The sequenced sample consisted of PBMCs. The V and J genes are TRBV19 and TRBJ2-7; D unresolved. CDR3 DNA sequence: TGTGCCAGTAGTGAGGTTCCCTACGAGCAGTACTTC. Protein product: CASSEVPYEQYF.